The present T cell receptor beta chain was sequenced within a study of naive and memory T cell subsets. Per germline, CDR1 MNHEY and CDR2 SMNVEV (reference sequence). V was clipped by 5 bases and J by 5 bases; unmatched bases: 6. The CDR3 consists of 16 residues. Two oligonucleotides, mixed equimolar, formed the beta constant-region primer covering TRBC1 and TRBC2. The ligated cDNA underwent four PCR rounds using SP2 and nested alpha and beta constant-region primers. TCRdb fed the UMI-ligation and nested PCR reads into MiXCR, producing one record per CDR3 protein. The sample records 85,000 or so distinct CDR3 sequences, over 9% being singletons. Separate alpha and beta amplification began at the second PCR step. Study-wide results and caveats: Especially in CD8 cells, naive repertoires contained a few larger clonotypes, possibly CD45RA-re-expressing memory cells.

As regards this clonotype: As yet, its antigen is unknown.

V gene TRBV27 combines with J gene TRBJ2-5, with TRBD2 matching 15 bases. Sequencing used naive CD8+ T cells from blood. The sequence was collected from a human donor in good health. CDR3 amino acids: CASSHGLAGGGETQYF. CDR3 coding DNA: TGTGCCAGCAGTCACGGACTAGCGGGAGGGGGGGAGACCCAGTACTTC.